One and the same sample provided the 26 T cell receptor beta chains below, sequenced in a study of T-cell memory formation after mild COVID-19. TCRdb fed the 5' RACE reads into MiXCR, producing one record per CDR3 protein. The table records roughly 340,000 distinct CDR3 sequences, 20% to 25% of them present only once. Input material: PBMCs or a T cell subset sorted from them (not recorded which). These receptor sequences come from a man between 18 and 29 years old who had mild COVID-19 (a few samples of this study predate the infection). Cell type and time point are not known.

This clonotype has only a few counts. The CDR3 DNA reads TGCAGTGCTAAAAATGGACGGCTGATTTTTAATTCTGGAAACACCATATATTTT. Translated: CSAKNGRLIFNSGNTIYF. This chain links TRBV20-1 with TRBJ1-3; D unclear. The CDR3 length is 18 residues. Germline V gene sequence: CDR1 DFQATT, CDR2 SNEGSKA (reference sequence). The germline V and J ends were trimmed by 4 bases and 1 base, with 23 bases remaining between them.

The CDR3 is CASSTAGGLGNTQYF. The CDR3 DNA sequence: TGCGCCAGCAGTACAGCGGGGGGGTTGGGTAATACGCAGTATTTT. V is TRBV5-1 and J is TRBJ2-3, with 10 nucleotides matching TRBD2. CDR1 is SGHRS and CDR2 is YFSETQ in the germline V gene. The J segment lost 7 bases and the V segment lost 5 bases, leaving 10 bases of the junction unmatched. The length of the CDR3 is 15 residues. Together with reference TRBV5-1 and TRBJ2-3, the CDR3 gives the full variable domain: KAGVTQTPRYLIKTRGQQVTLSCSPISGHRSVSWYQQTPGQGLQFLFEYFSETQRNKGNFPGRFSGRQFSNSRSEMNVSTLELGDSALYLCASSTAGGLGNTQYFGPGTRLTVL.

The table lists this clonotype with a few counts. The V gene is TRBV28, the J gene TRBJ1-1, with D unresolved. Germline lookup yields CDR1 MDHEN and CDR2 SYDVKM. Trimming took 2 bases from V and 4 from J, leaving 8 bases between them. The CDR3 is 13 amino acids. The CDR3 DNA reads TGTGCCAGCAGTTTAGAGTCTCCCACTGAAGCTTTCTTT. It encodes CASSLESPTEAFF.

This clonotype was found many times. This rearrangement joins TRBV7-2 to TRBJ2-5; D might be TRBD1 (5 bases). Germline CDR1 is SGHTA and CDR2 is FQGNSA. The ends were cut back, 1 base at V and 2 bases at J, with 8 bases in the middle. The CDR3 loop spans 14 amino acids. DNA of the CDR3: TGTGCCAGCAGCTTAGACGACAGACAAGAGACCCAGTACTTC. This sequence encodes CASSLDDRQETQYF.

This sequence joins TRBV5-1 and TRBJ2-3; 13 bases match TRBD2. V shed 4 bases and J 6 bases; nucleotides not matched to a gene: 8. This CDR3 spans 16 amino acids. Looked up from germline, CDR1 is SGHRS and CDR2 is YFSETQ. This CDR3 reads CASSPRLAGGGDTQYF. CDR3 nucleotide sequence: TGCGCCAGCAGCCCCCGACTAGCGGGGGGCGGGGATACGCAGTATTTT.

CDR3: CASSGAGGPSYEQYF. The CDR3 coding sequence is TGTGCCAGCAGCGGAGCGGGGGGGCCTTCCTACGAGCAGTACTTC. The J gene is TRBJ2-7, the V gene TRBV7-9, with 10 bases matching TRBD2. CDR1 is SEHNR and CDR2 is FQNEAQ in the germline V gene (reference sequence). CDR3 length: 15 amino acids. Unmatched junction bases numbered 5, after V lost 5 bases and J lost 1 base.

This clonotype was counted a few times. The rearrangement uses TRBV5-1 and TRBJ2-1, with 12 bases identical to TRBD2. With 0 bases clipped from V and 6 bases from J, the junction kept 4 bases outside the gene matches. CDR1 SGHRS and CDR2 YFSETQ come from the germline V gene. There are 16 residues in the CDR3. The chain's CDR3 is CASSLVLAGGLNEQFF. DNA for the CDR3: TGCGCCAGCAGCTTGGTACTAGCGGGGGGACTCAATGAGCAGTTCTTC.

The chain employs TRBV30 and TRBJ2-7, with a possible D match to TRBD1 (5 bases). The germline gives CDR1 GTSNPN, CDR2 SVGIG (reference sequence). The CDR3 contains 13 residues. V was trimmed by 0 bases and J by 3 bases, leaving 9 bases between them. In DNA, the CDR3 is TGTGCCTGGAGTGTACAGGTCGACTACGAGCAGTACTTC. This sequence encodes CAWSVQVDYEQYF. The whole variable domain, filled in from reference TRBV30 and TRBJ2-7, reads SQTIHQWPATLVQPVGSPLSLECTVEGTSNPNLYWYRQAAGRGLQLLFYSVGIGQISSEVPQNLSASRPQDRQFILSSKKLLLSDSGFYLCAWSVQVDYEQYFGPGTRLTVT.

For the CDR3, the DNA is TGTGCCACCAGCAGAGGCCCAGGGGACGAGCAGTACGTC. This codes for CATSRGPGDEQYV. V and J are TRBV15 and TRBJ2-7; D is perhaps TRBD1 (6 bases). The CDR3 is 13 residues long. CDR1 is LNHNV and CDR2 is YYDKDF in the germline V gene (reference sequence). With 1 base removed from V and 5 bases from J, the gap between germline ends came to 9 bases.

The chain carries TRBV28 and TRBJ1-3; D perhaps matches TRBD1 (6 bases). The CDR3 runs 13 residues. Trimming left V 7 bases short and J 6 bases short, with 13 bases between. Germline values: CDR1 MDHEN, CDR2 SYDVKM. The chain's CDR3 is CASIDTGINTIYF. The DNA for the CDR3 is TGTGCCAGCATCGACACAGGGATAAACACCATATATTTT.

The CDR3, as DNA: TGTGCCAGCACCTACAGGGGGGAAGGCTATGGCTACACCTTC. Its translation is CASTYRGEGYGYTF. The chain links TRBV5-6 to TRBJ1-2, with 8 bases identical to TRBD1. J lost 4 bases, V lost 6 bases, and 8 bases had no gene match. Germline V gives CDR1 SGHDT, CDR2 YYEEEE. The CDR3 length is 14 residues.

This clonotype occurred a few times. V gene TRBV4-3 combines with J gene TRBJ2-5, with 7 bases matching TRBD2. Germline V gene lookup returns CDR1 LGHNA and CDR2 YSLEER. J gave up 3 bases and V 4 bases, and 5 bases lay outside the gene matches. This CDR3 has 14 amino acids. For the CDR3, the DNA is TGCGCCAGCAGCCGGGGGGGAACAGAAGAGACCCAGTACTTC. Its translation is CASSRGGTEETQYF.

The rearrangement links TRBV7-3 to TRBJ2-2; TRBD2 aligns across 7 bases. Germline values: CDR1 SGHTA, CDR2 FQGTGA. The length of the CDR3 is 15 residues. Trimming cost V 4 bases and J 5 bases; bases outside gene matches: 7. The CDR3 nucleotides read TGTGCCAGCAGCTCAACTGTGGGGGGGACCGGGGAGCTGTTTTTT. Translating gives CASSSTVGGTGELFF.

The chain employs TRBV2 and TRBJ2-6, with D perhaps being TRBD1 or TRBD2 (5 bases each). Germline CDR1 is SNHLY and CDR2 is FYNNEI. The CDR3 has 16 amino acids. Trimming stripped 8 bases from V and 1 base from J, with 15 bases between. DNA of the CDR3: TGTGCCAGCCGCCTGGGGGTGGAATCTGGGGCCAACGTCCTGACTTTC. Protein: CASRLGVESGANVLTF.

This clonotype appeared a few times. The CDR3 sequence is CAISEPLQGTTDTQYF. The CDR3 coding sequence is TGTGCCATCAGTGAGCCCCTCCAGGGGACCACAGATACGCAGTATTTT. V is TRBV10-3 and J is TRBJ2-3, with D possibly TRBD1 on 6 matching bases. The CDR3 contains 16 residues. V was clipped by 2 bases and J by 2 bases, with 14 bases between them. Germline CDR1 and CDR2: ENHRY and SYGVKD.

This clonotype was observed a handful of times. This CDR3 reads CASSFSQGGDTQYF. CDR3 nucleotide sequence: TGCGCCAGCAGCTTCTCTCAGGGAGGAGATACGCAGTATTTT. V gene TRBV5-1 combines with J gene TRBJ2-3; the D gene is possibly TRBD2 (6 bases). Trimming stripped 2 bases from V and 5 bases from J, with 12 bases between. Germline V lookup: CDR1 SGHRS, CDR2 YFSETQ. The CDR3 has 14 residues.

The J gene is TRBJ1-5, the V gene TRBV27, with a tentative D call TRBD1 (5 bases). The CDR3 has 14 amino acids. The germline V gene encodes CDR1 MNHEY and CDR2 SMNVEV (reference sequence). Trimming left V 2 bases short and J 4 bases short, with 9 bases between. In DNA form, the CDR3 reads TGTGCCAGCAGTTTAGGGGGGGTAAATCAGCCCCAGCATTTT. Encoded protein: CASSLGGVNQPQHF.

This clonotype appeared a few times. The chain has TRBV12-3 or TRBV12-4 and TRBJ2-3; 9 bases fit TRBD2. The J segment lost 8 bases and the V segment lost 6 bases, leaving 6 bases of the junction unmatched. CDR3 length: 13 amino acids. CDR3 nucleotides: TGTGCCAGCAGGGTGGCGGGGGGGTTTACGCAGTATTTT. Its translation is CASRVAGGFTQYF.

In this sample, this clonotype turned up a few times. The V gene is TRBV7-3, the J gene TRBJ2-1; 9 bases map to TRBD1. CDR1 SGHTA and CDR2 FQGTGA come from the germline V gene. V shed 5 bases, J shed 5 bases, and the junction held 10 bases outside the gene matches. This CDR3 is built from 16 residues. CDR3 bases: TGTGCCAGCAGCCCTCCAGGGACAGGGATACACAATGAGCAGTTCTTC. This gives the protein CASSPPGTGIHNEQFF.

This clonotype was counted only a few times. The CDR3 here is CASSLYRMPAEAFF. In DNA form, the CDR3 reads TGTGCCAGCAGCTTATATCGCATGCCGGCTGAAGCTTTCTTT. V and J are TRBV7-9 and TRBJ1-1; D gene uncertain. Trimming shortened V by 2 bases and J by 6 bases, and 13 bases separated the two germline ends. Germline CDR1 is SEHNR and CDR2 is FQNEAQ (reference sequence). The CDR3 sequence is 14 residues long.

This clonotype was counted only a few times. V gene TRBV12-3 or TRBV12-4 combines with J gene TRBJ2-7, with TRBD2 as a possible D gene (6 bases). The CDR3 is 12 residues long. V shed 6 bases and J shed 6 bases, with 12 bases lying between them. This CDR3 reads CASSSGRSEQYV. The CDR3 DNA reads TGTGCCAGCAGCTCGGGGAGGAGCGAGCAGTACGTC.

This clonotype came up a few times. J is TRBJ2-1 and V is TRBV12-3 or TRBV12-4; 14 bases fit TRBD2. After removal of 5 bases from V and 8 bases from J, the junction contained 5 bases not matched to a gene. The CDR3 runs to 15 residues. The CDR3 spells CASSPGTSGGDEQFF. The DNA for the CDR3 is TGTGCCAGCAGTCCCGGGACTAGCGGGGGCGATGAGCAGTTCTTC.

This clonotype has more than one count but fewer than ten. The chain recombines TRBV5-1 with TRBJ2-7; 11 nucleotides line up with TRBD1. CDR3 size: 15 residues. Germline V gene lookup returns CDR1 SGHRS and CDR2 YFSETQ. After removal of 4 bases from V and 4 bases from J, the junction contained 7 bases not matched to a gene. The CDR3 spells CASSPPGQGAYEQYF. The CDR3 bases are TGCGCCAGCAGCCCCCCCGGACAGGGGGCGTACGAGCAGTACTTC. The full variable domain, in which reference TRBV5-1 and TRBJ2-7 provide the parts outside the CDR3, is KAGVTQTPRYLIKTRGQQVTLSCSPISGHRSVSWYQQTPGQGLQFLFEYFSETQRNKGNFPGRFSGRQFSNSRSEMNVSTLELGDSALYLCASSPPGQGAYEQYFGPGTRLTVT.

This clonotype was seen only a few times. The genes are TRBV7-9 and TRBJ1-6; tentative D call: TRBD1 (6 bases). The CDR3 consists of 14 residues. The germline CDR1 and CDR2 sequences are SEHNR and FQNEAQ (reference sequence). Deletions cut 5 bases from V and 8 bases from J, with 13 bases between. This chain's CDR3 is CASSVANRDSPLHF. The CDR3 DNA follows: TGTGCCAGCAGCGTCGCGAACAGGGATTCACCCCTCCACTTT.

This clonotype turned up a few times. The chain carries TRBV5-1 and TRBJ1-2; D is undetermined. With 0 bases removed from V and 3 bases from J, the gap between germline ends came to 12 bases. In germline, CDR1 is SGHRS, CDR2 YFSETQ. This CDR3 is built from 15 residues. Here the CDR3 DNA reads TGCGCCAGCAGCTTGGATTCAACACTGTACTATGGCTACACCTTC. It specifies CASSLDSTLYYGYTF.

This clonotype appeared a few times. The gene calls are TRBV12-3 or TRBV12-4 and TRBJ1-6, with a possible D match to TRBD1 (5 bases). The CDR3 loop spans 15 amino acids. V was cut by 4 bases and J by 7 bases, with 14 bases left in between. CDR3 amino acids: CASSWGDVRNSPLHF. The CDR3 region has the DNA TGTGCCAGCAGTTGGGGGGATGTAAGGAATTCACCCCTCCACTTT.